This T cell receptor (beta chain) was captured by sequencing in a study of OX40 agonist ivuxolimab in advanced cancers. In the study overall: Enrollees could have had prior anti-PD-1, anti-PD-L1 or anti-CTLA-4 therapy, which 40% to 45% had received. Three patients, one with hepatocellular carcinoma and two with cutaneous melanoma, achieved partial responses.

Assay used: immunoSEQ multiplex PCR; TCRdb lists only in-frame clones, some missing. The sample lists 22,000 or so clones, about nine tenths seen once, with around a fifth in the top ten. The sequence came from an adult with an advanced solid tumor such as melanoma, head and neck, liver or kidney cancer. This specimen was CD4+ or CD8+ T cells sorted from blood, taken in a trial of the OX40 agonist ivuxolimab.

The CDR3 DNA is TGTGCCACCGGCTATTCACCTGGAAACACCATATATTTT. It specifies CATGYSPGNTIYF. This chain joins TRBV27 and TRBJ1-3; no reliable D call. V was shortened by 10 bases and J by 2 bases, with 12 bases between the two germline ends. This CDR3 has 13 residues. Germline CDR1 reads MNHEY; CDR2 reads SMNVEV (reference sequence).